The T cell receptor beta chain described here comes from a study of OX40 agonist ivuxolimab in advanced cancers. Study overall: Patients were dosed intravenously with ivuxolimab at 0.01 to 10 mg/kg every 2 weeks.

In the case of this clone: Its antigen remains unidentified.

CDR3 length: 15 amino acids. V trimming: 5 bases; J trimming: 3 bases; junction bases outside the gene matches: 7. The germline CDR1 and CDR2 sequences are SGHNT and YYREEE (reference sequence). Patients who had autoimmune disease history or got systemic immunosuppression were left out. Method: immunoSEQ multiplex PCR; TCRdb's copy keeps in-frame clones and lacks some. This sample carries 70,000 to 95,000 clones, about 83% of them seen once, and the ten largest clones take about 0.73%. Study-wide results and caveats: CD4+ and CD8+ blood T cells expanded clonally by week 6 at 0.1 to 3.0 mg/kg. Certain nonresponders additionally had low normalized T-cell clonal expansion.

This sequence joins TRBV5-4 and TRBJ2-3, with 9 positions matching TRBD2. The sequence derives from an adult with an advanced solid tumor such as melanoma, head and neck, liver or kidney cancer. The material was CD4+ or CD8+ T cells sorted from blood, obtained in a trial of the OX40 agonist ivuxolimab. The CDR3 loop reads CASSLPGLATDTQYF. The CDR3 DNA reads as TGTGCCAGCAGTTTACCGGGACTAGCAACAGATACGCAGTATTTT.